The clone carrying this T cell receptor (beta chain) has ten or more counts. V lost 5 bases and J 7 bases, leaving 21 bases between the germline ends. Per the germline V gene, CDR1 is SGHAT and CDR2 is FQNNGV. CDR3 size: 16 residues. TCRdb ran MiXCR on the 5' RACE reads and lists one entry per CDR3 protein. The sample has fewer than 85,000 distinct CDR3 sequences, about 12% seen once. The sample belongs to a study of early T cells in non-severe SARS-CoV-2 infection. This receptor was taken from an adult who was a healthcare worker with PCR-confirmed SARS-CoV-2 infection or an uninfected control (not recorded which). The chain has TRBV11-2 and TRBJ2-1; D is possibly TRBD2 (5 bases). The material sequenced was whole blood. Here the CDR3 DNA reads TGTGCCAGCAGCCCACAGAGGGCCTTAAGGGATAATGAGCAGTTCTTC. The encoded protein is CASSPQRALRDNEQFF.